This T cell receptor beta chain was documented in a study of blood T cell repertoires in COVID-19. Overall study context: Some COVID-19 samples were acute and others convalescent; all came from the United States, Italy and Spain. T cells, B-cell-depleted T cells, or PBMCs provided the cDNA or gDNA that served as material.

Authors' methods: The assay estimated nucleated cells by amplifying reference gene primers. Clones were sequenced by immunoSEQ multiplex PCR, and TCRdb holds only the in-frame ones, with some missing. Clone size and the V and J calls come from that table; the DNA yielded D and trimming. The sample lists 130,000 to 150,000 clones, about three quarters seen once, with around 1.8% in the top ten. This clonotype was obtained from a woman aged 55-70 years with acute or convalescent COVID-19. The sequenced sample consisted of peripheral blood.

Written as DNA, the CDR3 is TGTGCCAGCAGCTTAAAATTAACAGGGTACGAGCAGTACTTC. The encoded protein is CASSLKLTGYEQYF. The chain links TRBV27 to TRBJ2-7; maybe TRBD1 (6 bases). Trimming shortened V by 6 bases and J by 4 bases, and 16 bases separated the two germline ends. Per the germline V gene, CDR1 is MNHEY and CDR2 is SMNVEV (reference sequence). The CDR3 runs 14 residues.